The TCR beta chain described here comes from a study of blood T cells in healthy people across ages. Study-wide results and limits: Estimates of total diversity, which came from one million sequenced T cells, were considered to be underestimates. Measured against age, TCR beta diversity per million T cells decreased in a roughly linear manner.

Sample-barcoded 5' priming and a J-beta primer mix drove a second PCR of roughly 6 to 12 cycles. Each cDNA molecule carried a tag from a template-switch adaptor that contained 12 random nucleotides. Each CDR3 protein gets one entry after TCRdb re-called the 5' RACE reads with MiXCR. The sample lists 1,500,000 or so distinct CDR3 sequences, about 45% occurring once. A word on this clonotype: The antigen remains undetermined.

Germline V gene data show CDR1 as DFQATT and CDR2 as SNEGSKA (reference sequence). The J segment lost 6 bases and the V segment lost 0 bases, leaving 12 bases of the junction unmatched. The CDR3 loop spans 17 amino acids. Material: blood. This TCR was sampled from a woman aged 18-29 years in good health. The chain is built from TRBV20-1 and TRBJ2-1; 9 nucleotides line up with TRBD2. Written as DNA, the CDR3 is TGCAGTGCTAGAGAAAGACGGATAGCGGGAGCTACCAATGAGCAGTTCTTC. It is translated as CSARERRIAGATNEQFF.